This TCR beta chain originates from a study of CD8 T cells in Susac syndrome. Sequencing of TCR beta, carried out with a high-throughput approach, was applied to CD8+ and CD4+ T cells from the blood. The patients who served as multiple sclerosis controls were treatment-naive and had stable or active relapsing-remitting disease that fulfilled the revised McDonald criteria. Random hexamers served to reverse transcribe roughly 0.5 to 1 ug RNA. The amplification used immunoSEQ multiplex PCR on TCR beta CDR3; it spanned 54 Vbeta and 13 Jbeta. MiXCR, run by TCRdb on the immunoSEQ multiplex PCR reads, gives a single entry per CDR3 protein. The data show about 300,000 distinct CDR3 sequences, with 65% to 90% seen just once and roughly 0.21% held by the top ten. The receptor comes from a human donor with multiple sclerosis. Material: CD8+ T cells from PBMCs.

Here the CDR3 reads CASSRAIDRVYEQYF. DNA for the CDR3: TGTGCCAGCAGCCGAGCGATAGACAGGGTGTACGAGCAGTACTTC. This chain connects TRBV14 to TRBJ2-7; 7 bases are a match to TRBD1. Germline loops: CDR1 SGHDN, CDR2 FVKESK. J was trimmed by 4 bases and V by 4 bases; bases with no gene match: 10. The CDR3 covers 15 residues.